This TCR beta chain was profiled in a study of T cells after yellow fever vaccination. Whole-study context: Low-cell-number fractions were prepared with SMART-Seq v4 Ultra Low Input. Study observations and caveats: By day 5 rather than day 15, the secondary response had peaked, though it was weaker. Post-booster reappearance was seen for most primary-vaccination clones (roughly 96% CD4, 75% to 90% CD8).

TCRdb reprocessed the 5' RACE reads via MiXCR and lists one record per CDR3 protein. This sample has under 250,000 distinct CDR3 sequences, with 6.9% found just once. Between the trimmed V and J ends, which lost 6 bases and 8 bases, there was a span of 23 bases. The CDR3 totals 16 residues. This clonotype showed up many times. Its antigen is unknown. Sequencing was performed on CD4+ T cells sorted from PBMCs, taken 15 days after the yellow fever booster vaccination. The chain joins TRBV12-3 or TRBV12-4 to TRBJ2-1; D is possibly TRBD2 (7 bases). The sequence was obtained from a man aged 25-45 years who received the YFV17D yellow fever vaccine. The CDR3 loop is CASRPRGARDVHEQFF. The CDR3 region has the DNA TGTGCCAGCAGACCCCGGGGGGCGCGGGACGTACATGAGCAGTTCTTC.